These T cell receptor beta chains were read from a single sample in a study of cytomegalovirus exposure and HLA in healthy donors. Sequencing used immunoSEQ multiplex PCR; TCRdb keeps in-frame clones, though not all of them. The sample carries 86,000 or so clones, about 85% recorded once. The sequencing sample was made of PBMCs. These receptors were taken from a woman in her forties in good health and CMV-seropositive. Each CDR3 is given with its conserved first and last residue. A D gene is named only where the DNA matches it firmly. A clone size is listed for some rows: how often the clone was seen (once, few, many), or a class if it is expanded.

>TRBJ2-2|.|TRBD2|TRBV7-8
TGTGCCAGCAGCTTCACGGGGGGGCCCGGCGGGGAGCTGTTTTTT
CASSFTGGPGGELFF
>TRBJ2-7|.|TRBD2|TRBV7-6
TGTGCCAGCAGTTGGCTCGGCGGGGGGGGGCAGTACTTC
CASSWLGGGGQYF
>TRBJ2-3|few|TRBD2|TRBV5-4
TGTGCCAGCAGCTCACTAGCGGGGGGGGCGGAAGATACGCAGTATTTT
CASSSLAGGAEDTQYF
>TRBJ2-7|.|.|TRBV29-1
TGCAGCGTTGCCGAGACTAGGCCCGTCTCCGAGCAGTACTTC
CSVAETRPVSEQYF
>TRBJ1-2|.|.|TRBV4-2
TGTGCCAGCAGCCAAGTCCCCGGTCCTAACTATGGCTACACCTTC
CASSQVPGPNYGYTF
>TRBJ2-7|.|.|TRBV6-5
TGTGCCACCCAACAGGGCTCGCCCTACGAGCAGTACTTC
CATQQGSPYEQYF
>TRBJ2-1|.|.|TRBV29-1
TGCAGCGTTGTGGGAGTCTACAATGAGCAGTTCTTC
CSVVGVYNEQFF
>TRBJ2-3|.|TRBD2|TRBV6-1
TGTGCCAGCAGTGAACTAGCGGGAGCCCATACGCAGTATTTT
CASSELAGAHTQYF
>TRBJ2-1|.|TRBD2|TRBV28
TGTGCCAGCAGTTTCCGGGGCGGGGGCAATGAGCAGTTCTTC
CASSFRGGGNEQFF
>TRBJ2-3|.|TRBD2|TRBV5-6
TGTGCCGGAACCCGCGGGGGGGCGGTAGATACGCAGTATTTT
CAGTRGGAVDTQYF
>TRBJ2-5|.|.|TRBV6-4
TGTGCCAGCAGTGACCCGAAAATTCTGGGGCGAGAGACCCAGTACTTC
CASSDPKILGRETQYF
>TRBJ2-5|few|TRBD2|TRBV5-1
TGCGCCAGCATGAGGCGGGGGGCGGAAGAGACCCAGTACTTC
CASMRRGAEETQYF
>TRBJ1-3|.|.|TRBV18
TGTGCCAGCTCATCTTATACAGGCCCCTCTGGAAACACCATATATTTT
CASSSYTGPSGNTIYF
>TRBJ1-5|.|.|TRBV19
TGTGCCAGTAAGGCTTTCGGGGGACGGCCCCAGCATTTT
CASKAFGGRPQHF
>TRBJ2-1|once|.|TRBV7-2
TGTGCCAGCAGCTTAGTTCGCAGCGATGAGCAGTTCTTC
CASSLVRSDEQFF
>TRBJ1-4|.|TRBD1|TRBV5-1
TGCGCCAGCAGCCCCAGACAGGGTCGGGGGGAAAAACTGTTTTTT
CASSPRQGRGEKLFF
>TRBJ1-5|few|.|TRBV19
TGTGCCAGTAGTATAGGGGGGGACAGCAATCAGCCCCAGCATTTT
CASSIGGDSNQPQHF
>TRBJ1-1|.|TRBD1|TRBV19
TGTGCCAGTAGTAGTCTCCCGGGACAGCGGATGAACACTGAAGCTTTCTTT
CASSSLPGQRMNTEAFF
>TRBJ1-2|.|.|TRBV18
TGTGCCAGCTCACCACCAACAACAGGGTATGGCTACACCTTC
CASSPPTTGYGYTF
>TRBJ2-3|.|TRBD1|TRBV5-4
TGTGCCAGCAGCTTGACAGGGGCAGATACGCAGTATTTT
CASSLTGADTQYF
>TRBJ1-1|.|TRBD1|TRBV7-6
TGTGCCAGCAGCCTACAGGGGGTTGGTGAAGCTTTCTTT
CASSLQGVGEAFF